The 24 T cell receptor beta chains below come from one sample, sequenced in a study of identical twins. TCRdb ran MiXCR on the 5' RACE reads and lists one entry per CDR3 protein. The sample records roughly 280,000 distinct CDR3 sequences, around 9.7% being singletons. These same data were also listed under a study on yellow fever vaccine responses in identical twins.

Sequencing used CD8+ T cells sorted from blood. The receptors were gathered from a woman under 30 in good health.

The CDR3 DNA reads as TGTGCCACCAGTGGGGGGGATAGCAATCAGCCCCAGCATTTT. This encodes CATSGGDSNQPQHF. The chain combines TRBV24-1 with TRBJ1-5; the D gene is possibly TRBD1 (5 bases). The CDR3 extends over 14 amino acids. V lost 5 bases, J lost 0 bases, and 7 bases lay in between. Germline CDR1 and CDR2: KGHDR and SFDVKD.

This clonotype was recorded at least ten times. The rearrangement uses TRBV7-6 and TRBJ1-2; D remains unclear. Looked up from germline, CDR1 is SGHVS and CDR2 is FNYEAQ. V was trimmed by 4 bases and J by 5 bases, leaving 11 bases between them. The CDR3 length is 13 residues. DNA for the CDR3: TGTGCCAGCAGCTCGAGGGATGGGTATGGCTACACCTTC. Translation: CASSSRDGYGYTF.

The chain couples TRBV2 to TRBJ2-7; TRBD2 aligns across 7 bases. Germline values: CDR1 SNHLY, CDR2 FYNNEI. This CDR3 has 13 amino acids. V gave up 7 bases and J gave up 3 bases; unmatched junction bases: 6. The CDR3 DNA sequence: TGTGCCAGCACCGGGGGGTTACTCTACGAGCAGTACTTC. Translating it yields CASTGGLLYEQYF.

This clonotype was counted many times. The chain joins TRBV4-1 to TRBJ2-7; possibly TRBD1 for D (5 bases). The germline V gene encodes CDR1 MGHRA and CDR2 YSYEKL. The CDR3 is 15 residues long. Trimming pared 1 base from V and 4 bases from J, leaving 14 bases between. CDR3 loop: CASSQGVGRLYEQYF. The DNA of the CDR3 is TGCGCCAGCAGCCAAGGGGTGGGGCGTCTGTACGAGCAGTACTTC.

This clonotype was seen only a few times. The chain combines TRBV7-2 with TRBJ2-1; 8 nucleotides align to TRBD1. This CDR3 has 17 residues. Germline-derived CDR1 and CDR2 are SGHTA and FQGNSA. J was trimmed by 3 bases and V by 5 bases; bases with no gene match: 12. CDR3 in DNA: TGTGCCAGCAGCCCAGATCGGACAGGGCCTCACTACAATGAGCAGTTCTTC. Translation: CASSPDRTGPHYNEQFF.

The chain links TRBV7-9 to TRBJ2-3, with TRBD2 matching 7 bases. CDR1 SEHNR and CDR2 FQNEAQ come from the germline V gene (reference sequence). This CDR3 region has 16 residues. The junction had 11 bases not matched to a gene; V was cut back by 5 bases and J by 3 bases. CDR3 region: CASSPSRGERTDTQYF. DNA of the CDR3: TGTGCCAGCAGCCCCTCCCGGGGGGAGAGGACAGATACGCAGTATTTT.

This clonotype was counted a few times. The genes are TRBV9 and TRBJ2-4, with D unclear. The CDR3 loop spans 17 amino acids. V shed 0 bases and J shed 0 bases, with 13 bases lying between them. CDR1 is SGDLS and CDR2 is YYNGEE in the germline V gene. CDR3 nucleotides: TGTGCCAGCAGCGTAGAGGGTCAGCCGCTAGCCAAAAACATTCAGTACTTC. Translated, it gives CASSVEGQPLAKNIQYF.

This clonotype was picked up a small number of times. The J gene is TRBJ2-7, the V gene TRBV7-6; D gene unclear. The CDR3 consists of 15 residues. V lost 2 bases and J lost 4, with 15 bases in between. Germline CDR1 is SGHVS and CDR2 is FNYEAQ. The CDR3 is CASSLFRARYYEQYF. The CDR3 coding sequence is TGTGCCAGCAGCTTATTCCGGGCCCGGTATTACGAGCAGTACTTC.

The chain couples TRBV19 to TRBJ2-7, with D tentatively TRBD1 or TRBD2 (7 bases each). Deletions cut 5 bases from V and 3 bases from J, with 17 bases between. The CDR3 has 15 residues. CDR1 and CDR2 from the germline V gene are LNHDA and SQIVND (reference sequence). The CDR3 is CASSAGEGAVYEQYF. In nucleotides, the CDR3 is TGTGCCAGTAGTGCGGGGGAGGGGGCTGTCTACGAGCAGTACTTC. Using reference TRBV19 and TRBJ2-7 for the parts outside the CDR3, the full variable domain is DGGITQSPKYLFRKEGQNVTLSCEQNLNHDAMYWYRQDPGQGLRLIYYSQIVNDFQKGDIAEGYSVSREKKESFPLTVTSAQKNPTAFYLCASSAGEGAVYEQYFGPGTRLTVT.

The rearrangement uses TRBV28 and TRBJ2-3; 9 bases map to TRBD2. Unmatched junction bases numbered 14, after V lost 6 bases and J lost 4 bases. CDR1 and CDR2 from the germline V gene are MDHEN and SYDVKM. The length of the CDR3 is 17 residues. In DNA form, the CDR3 reads TGTGCCAGCAGGACGGGGGCGGCGGGAGGGCCATCAGATACGCAGTATTTT. It encodes CASRTGAAGGPSDTQYF. Looking up the rest from reference TRBV28 and TRBJ2-3 gives the full variable domain: DVKVTQSSRYLVKRTGEKVFLECVQDMDHENMFWYRQDPGLGLRLIYFSYDVKMKEKGDIPEGYSVSREKKERFSLILESASTNQTSMYLCASRTGAAGGPSDTQYFGPGTRLTVL.

This clonotype was seen only a few times. For the CDR3, the DNA is TGCAGTGCGGGAGGGCCTGAAGCTTTCTTT. Residues: CSAGGPEAFF. The genes are TRBV20-1 and TRBJ1-1; D ambiguous. The CDR3 has 10 amino acids. The germline V gene encodes CDR1 DFQATT and CDR2 SNEGSKA (reference sequence). V dropped 6 bases and J dropped 6 bases, with 8 bases sitting between them.

CDR3 sequence: CASSFRVAKNIQYF. The CDR3 DNA reads as TGTGCCAGCAGCTTTAGGGTAGCCAAAAACATTCAGTACTTC. The chain employs TRBV11-2 and TRBJ2-4, with D unclear. The CDR3 spans 14 residues. CDR1 and CDR2 (germline): SGHAT, FQNNGV. The V end was cut by 3 bases, the J end by 0 bases, with 6 bases between.

By share, this clonotype counts as medium-sized. This chain connects TRBV7-6 to TRBJ2-7, with TRBD1 matching over 12 bases. The CDR3 has 15 amino acids. In germline, CDR1 is SGHVS, CDR2 FNYEAQ. Trimming at V came to 3 bases and at J to 2 bases, leaving 2 bases not matched to a gene. CDR3 bases: TGTGCCAGCAGCTTGGGACAGGGGGCCCCCTACGAGCAGTACTTC. Protein sequence: CASSLGQGAPYEQYF.

The chain employs TRBV2 and TRBJ1-1; D call uncertain. The germline V and J ends were trimmed by 6 bases and 8 bases, with 10 bases remaining between them. The V gene's germline CDR1 is SNHLY and CDR2 FYNNEI. The CDR3 has 11 residues. As DNA, the CDR3 is TGTGCCAGCAGAAAGGGCCCGGAAGCTTTCTTT. This translates into CASRKGPEAFF. Variable domain in full (rest from reference TRBV2 and TRBJ1-1): EPEVTQTPSHQVTQMGQEVILRCVPISNHLYFYWYRQILGQKVEFLVSFYNNEISEKSEIFDDQFSVERPDGSNFTLKIRSTKLEDSAMYFCASRKGPEAFFGQGTRLTVV.

This clonotype was found a few times. The CDR3 sequence: CASSVEGTGGSAGELFF. The DNA for the CDR3 is TGTGCCAGCAGCGTAGAAGGAACAGGAGGGAGCGCCGGGGAGCTGTTTTTT. The chain has TRBV9 and TRBJ2-2; maybe TRBD2 (6 bases). The CDR3 contains 17 residues. V was cut by 0 bases and J by 6 bases, with 18 bases left in between. Germline V gene sequence: CDR1 SGDLS, CDR2 YYNGEE.

The V call is TRBV27, the J call TRBJ2-3; the match to TRBD1 covers 9 bases. There are 15 residues in the CDR3. CDR1 and CDR2 (germline): MNHEY, SMNVEV (reference sequence). J gave up 2 bases and V 3 bases, and 3 bases lay outside the gene matches. The CDR3 bases are TGTGCCAGCAGTTTCCGGACAGGGGCCACAGATACGCAGTATTTT. Amino acid sequence: CASSFRTGATDTQYF.

There are a few counts of this clonotype. The CDR3: CASSLSGTSYNEQFF. CDR3 nucleotide sequence: TGTGCCAGCAGCCTGTCCGGGACTAGCTACAATGAGCAGTTCTTC. V is TRBV9 and J is TRBJ2-1; 8 bases map to TRBD2. This CDR3 region has 15 residues. Per germline, CDR1 SGDLS and CDR2 YYNGEE. J gave up 3 bases and V 4 bases, and 6 bases lay outside the gene matches.

This clonotype occurred a few times. The chain is built from TRBV15 and TRBJ2-3; D could derive from TRBD1 or TRBD2 (5 bases each). The V end lost 8 bases, the J end lost 4 bases, and 31 bases lay between the germline ends. The CDR3 runs 19 residues. Germline V gene data show CDR1 as LNHNV and CDR2 as YYDKDF (reference sequence). CDR3 DNA: TGTGCCACCTCGCGTCCGAAACGGTGGGAGAGGGGTGTCCCAGATACGCAGTATTTT. It yields the protein CATSRPKRWERGVPDTQYF.

This clonotype was observed a handful of times. J is TRBJ2-1 and V is TRBV27; 7 bases are a match to TRBD2. Germline CDR1 reads MNHEY; CDR2 reads SMNVEV (reference sequence). The CDR3 runs 14 residues. The V and J ends lost 3 bases and 6 bases, in that order; junction bases with no gene match: 5. CDR3 sequence: CASSFGGGVNEQFF. CDR3 in DNA: TGTGCCAGCAGTTTTGGGGGGGGGGTCAATGAGCAGTTCTTC.

This clonotype was seen many times. The gene calls are TRBV28 and TRBJ1-6; D is unclear. The CDR3 contains 14 residues. Germline-derived CDR1 and CDR2 are MDHEN and SYDVKM. V lost 2 bases to trimming and J lost 7 bases, with 9 bases between them. CDR3 in amino acids: CASSLDIPNSPLHF. In nucleotides, the CDR3 is TGTGCCAGCAGTTTAGACATCCCCAATTCACCCCTCCACTTT.

A remark on this clonotype: Its ends do not fully match the called genes, so a read error is possible. This rearrangement joins TRBV20-1 to TRBJ2-1; 9 bases agree with TRBD1. In germline, CDR1 is DFQATT, CDR2 SNEGSKA (reference sequence). The CDR3 covers 17 residues. The CDR3 loop is CCARDRNRGQGMHEQFF. For the CDR3, the DNA is TGCTGTGCTAGAGATCGGAATAGGGGACAGGGCATGCATGAGCAGTTCTTC.

This rearrangement joins TRBV7-2 to TRBJ2-7; 7 nucleotides agree with TRBD2. V dropped 1 base and J dropped 4; count of bases not matched to a gene: 4. Germline V gene sequence: CDR1 SGHTA, CDR2 FQGNSA. The CDR3 has 14 amino acids. CDR3 region: CASSLGGGIYEQYF. In DNA form, the CDR3 reads TGTGCCAGCAGCTTAGGGGGAGGGATTTACGAGCAGTACTTC.

In this sample, this clonotype turned up many times. This chain joins TRBV5-1 and TRBJ2-7; the D gene is possibly TRBD1 (5 bases). The CDR3 has 14 residues. CDR1 is SGHRS and CDR2 is YFSETQ in the germline V gene. V was shortened by 0 bases and J by 6 bases, with 13 bases between the two germline ends. The CDR3: CASSLVQGPFEQYF. The CDR3 bases are TGCGCCAGCAGCTTGGTTCAGGGCCCGTTCGAGCAGTACTTC.

Ten or more counts support this clonotype. The chain carries TRBV20-1 and TRBJ2-3; TRBD2 agrees at 9 bases. Germline CDR1 DFQATT, CDR2 SNEGSKA (reference sequence). The CDR3 totals 17 residues. The ends lost 0 bases at V and 7 bases at J; junction bases unmatched: 14. CDR3 in DNA: TGCAGTGCTAGAGATTTGGCTAGCGGGAAGTCCCCATATACGCAGTATTTT. Translated: CSARDLASGKSPYTQYF.